A selection of T cell receptor beta chains follows, all from one sample in a study of blood T cell repertoires in COVID-19. Assay: immunoSEQ multiplex PCR; the TCRdb copy retains only in-frame clones and omits some. The repertoire has roughly 100,000 clones, 84% of them found once; the top ten carry over 10%. The specimen was peripheral blood. The receptors stem from a human donor in a cohort sampled during active or convalescent COVID-19. CDR3s include the opening cysteine and the closing phenylalanine or tryptophan. Each record gives: clone size, J gene, V gene, D gene, CDR3 protein, CDR3 DNA. A D gene is named only where the DNA matches it firmly. Rows give clone size only sometimes, using once, few, many, or a class for an expanded clone.

NA	TRBJ1-2	TRBV7-2	NA	CTNLQGGRNYGYTF	TGTACTAACTTGCAGGGCGGACGCAACTATGGCTACACCTTC
NA	TRBJ1-2	TRBV19	NA	CASTRTSALEMRYTF	TGTGCCAGTACTCGCACCTCGGCCCTAGAGATGCGCTACACCTTC
NA	TRBJ1-2	TRBV30	TRBD1	CAWSGDRGNYGYTF	TGTGCCTGGAGTGGGGACAGGGGGAACTATGGCTACACCTTC
NA	TRBJ1-2	TRBV3-1/TRBV3-2	NA	CASSPGLQYGYTF	TGTGCCAGCAGTCCGGGACTGCAGTATGGCTACACCTTC
NA	TRBJ1-2	TRBV7-9	TRBD1	CASSATTGDYGYTF	TGTGCCAGCAGCGCAACAACAGGGGACTATGGCTACACCTTC
NA	TRBJ1-2	TRBV11-3	TRBD1	CASSLDRVGSGYTF	TGTGCCAGCAGCCTGGACAGGGTAGGAAGTGGCTACACCTTC
NA	TRBJ2-1	TRBV11-2	NA	CASSQVRSGRSSYNEQFF	TGTGCCAGCAGCCAAGTTCGCAGCGGGCGGAGTTCCTACAATGAGCAGTTCTTC
NA	TRBJ2-1	TRBV28	NA	CASSFRVEQFF	TGTGCCAGCAGTTTCAGGGTGGAGCAGTTCTTC
NA	TRBJ1-2	TRBV4-3	NA	CASRMAEDYGYTF	TGCGCCAGCAGAATGGCAGAGGACTATGGCTACACCTTC
NA	TRBJ2-5	TRBV19	NA	CASTPQGRETQYF	TGTGCCAGTACCCCCCAGGGGCGAGAGACCCAGTACTTC
NA	TRBJ2-7	TRBV3-1/TRBV3-2	TRBD1	CASRSQGGQGPYEQYF	TGTGCCAGCAGGTCGCAAGGAGGACAGGGGCCCTACGAGCAGTACTTC
NA	TRBJ1-2	TRBV5-6	TRBD1	CASSLEGQIVNYGYTF	TGTGCCAGCAGCTTGGAGGGACAGATTGTTAACTATGGCTACACCTTC
NA	TRBJ1-1	TRBV27	NA	CASSFRGRVNTEAFF	TGTGCCAGCAGTTTCAGGGGCAGGGTGAACACTGAAGCTTTCTTT
NA	TRBJ2-7	TRBV9	TRBD2	CASSVVQGSPAGTSVDRGTWQYF	TGTGCCAGCAGCGTAGTGCAGGGGTCCCCAGCCGGGACTAGCGTCGATCGGGGTACCTGGCAGTACTTC
few	TRBJ1-1	TRBV19	NA	CASSYSLRWEAFF	TGTGCCAGTAGTTATTCCCTCAGGTGGGAAGCTTTCTTT
once	TRBJ2-7	TRBV12-5	TRBD2	CASGFTGGRDYEQYF	TGTGCTAGTGGTTTCACGGGGGGGAGGGACTACGAGCAGTACTTC
once	TRBJ1-1	TRBV2	NA	CASSPRGGTEAFF	TGTGCCAGCAGTCCCAGGGGTGGCACTGAAGCTTTCTTT
NA	TRBJ1-6	TRBV6-6	TRBD1	CASRGTVDNSPLHF	TGTGCCAGCAGGGGGACAGTTGATAATTCACCCCTCCACTTT
NA	TRBJ2-2	TRBV29-1	NA	CSVELGQKFGELFF	TGCAGCGTTGAACTAGGCCAGAAGTTCGGGGAGCTGTTTTTT
few	TRBJ2-1	TRBV20-1	NA	CSARRGGGQFF	TGCAGTGCTAGAAGGGGGGGAGGACAGTTCTTC
once	TRBJ2-7	TRBV18	NA	CASATGTNSYEQYF	TGTGCCAGCGCCACAGGAACAAACTCCTACGAGCAGTACTTC
NA	TRBJ2-3	TRBV7-2	TRBD2	CASSSPRTIAGGPTDTQYF	TGTGCCAGCAGCTCCCCACGAACTATAGCGGGGGGGCCGACAGATACGCAGTATTTT
NA	TRBJ2-3	TRBV3-1/TRBV3-2	NA	CASSPLSSTDTQYF	TGTGCCAGCAGCCCCCTTAGCAGCACAGATACGCAGTATTTT
once	TRBJ2-7	TRBV7-9	NA	CASSLDRHEQYF	TGTGCCAGCAGCCTCGACAGACACGAGCAGTACTTC
NA	TRBJ1-5	TRBV19	NA	CASSKGGNSNQPQHF	TGTGCCAGCAGTAAGGGGGGGAATTCCAATCAGCCCCAGCATTTT
NA	TRBJ2-7	TRBV4-1	NA	CASRGRTPYEQYF	TGCGCCAGCAGGGGGAGGACACCCTACGAGCAGTACTTC
few	TRBJ1-1	TRBV2	NA	CASSTNYQGRFPEAFF	TGTGCCAGCAGTACGAATTATCAGGGTCGTTTCCCTGAAGCTTTCTTT
NA	TRBJ2-7	TRBV7-2	TRBD1	CASSRDRESSYEQYF	TGTGCCAGCAGCCGGGACAGGGAGAGTTCCTACGAGCAGTACTTC
NA	TRBJ2-3	TRBV3-1/TRBV3-2	NA	CASSKDYNTDTQYF	TGTGCCAGCAGCAAGGACTACAACACAGATACGCAGTATTTT
NA	TRBJ2-7	TRBV4-3	TRBD1	CASSQEVRQGADEQYF	TGCGCCAGCAGCCAAGAAGTTCGACAGGGGGCGGACGAGCAGTACTTC
NA	TRBJ1-1	TRBV2	NA	CASSPQNTEAFF	TGTGCCAGCAGCCCCCAGAACACTGAAGCTTTCTTT
NA	TRBJ1-6	TRBV6-2/TRBV6-3	TRBD1	CASSPMDRDNSPLHF	TGTGCCAGCAGCCCGATGGACAGGGATAATTCACCCCTCCACTTT
NA	TRBJ2-1	TRBV2	TRBD2	CASAGGNSYNEQFF	TGTGCCAGCGCGGGGGGCAACTCCTACAATGAGCAGTTCTTC
NA	TRBJ2-1	TRBV5-1	NA	CASSLEAPGLTYNEQFF	TGCGCCAGCAGCTTGGAGGCTCCAGGCCTGACCTACAATGAGCAGTTCTTC
few	TRBJ1-5	TRBV2	TRBD1	CASSGDSSNQPQHF	TGTGCCAGCAGTGGGGACAGTAGCAATCAGCCCCAGCATTTT
NA	TRBJ1-2	TRBV19	TRBD1	CASTDSTGGAGGYTF	TGTGCCAGTACTGATTCAACAGGGGGCGCGGGAGGCTACACCTTC
NA	TRBJ2-7	TRBV27	NA	CASSLLGAPYEQYF	TGTGCCAGCAGTTTGCTGGGGGCCCCCTACGAGCAGTACTTC
NA	TRBJ2-7	TRBV10-1	NA	CASSNDISLRSYEQYF	TGCGCCAGCAGTAATGACATAAGCCTACGGTCCTACGAGCAGTACTTC
NA	TRBJ2-1	TRBV10-3	NA	CAISEGGPGDEQFF	TGTGCCATCAGTGAGGGGGGCCCGGGCGATGAGCAGTTCTTC
few	TRBJ1-2	TRBV4-1	NA	CASSQVGEFDYGYTF	TGCGCCAGCAGCCAAGTCGGGGAGTTTGACTATGGCTACACCTTC
NA	TRBJ2-5	TRBV11-1	NA	CASSLIGRVETQYF	TGTGCCAGCAGCTTAATCGGCAGGGTGGAGACCCAGTACTTC
NA	TRBJ2-5	TRBV5-1	TRBD2	CASSSGTSGVQETQYF	TGCGCCAGCAGCTCAGGGACTAGCGGGGTGCAAGAGACCCAGTACTTC
NA	TRBJ1-2	TRBV10-1	NA	CASTPAPGVGYTF	TGCGCCAGCACACCCGCCCCAGGGGTCGGCTACACCTTC
NA	TRBJ1-3	TRBV6-5	NA	CASRVLSSGNTIYF	TGTGCCAGCAGGGTCCTTAGCTCTGGAAACACCATATATTTT
NA	TRBJ2-3	TRBV11-3	NA	CASGRQVGHTDTQYF	TGTGCCAGCGGAAGACAGGTTGGCCACACAGATACGCAGTATTTT
NA	TRBJ1-4	TRBV4-2	NA	CASSQAPGLSGEKLFF	TGTGCCAGCAGCCAAGCGCCGGGACTCTCAGGTGAAAAACTGTTTTTT
NA	TRBJ2-7	TRBV5-6	NA	CASSSNLRLEGYYEQYF	TGTGCCAGCAGCTCCAACCTACGACTGGAGGGATACTACGAGCAGTACTTC
NA	TRBJ2-3	TRBV24-1	NA	CATSVPGPDTQYF	NA
NA	TRBJ2-1	TRBV18	TRBD2	CASSPGGTSGGAYNEQFF	TGTGCCAGCTCCCCCGGTGGGACTAGCGGGGGGGCCTACAATGAGCAGTTCTTC
NA	TRBJ1-6	TRBV18	TRBD1	CASSQGQWDSPLHF	TGTGCCAGCTCACAGGGACAGTGGGATTCACCCCTCCACTTT
NA	TRBJ1-3	TRBV12-5	NA	CASAWDTGTIGNTIYF	TGTGCTAGTGCCTGGGACACTGGGACAATTGGAAACACCATATATTTT
many	TRBJ1-2	TRBV11-3	NA	CASSQGDTYGYTF	TGTGCCAGCAGCCAAGGGGACACCTATGGCTACACCTTC
NA	TRBJ1-5	TRBV6-2/TRBV6-3	NA	CASNPVRDQPQHF	TGTGCCAGCAACCCGGTCCGCGATCAGCCCCAGCATTTT
NA	TRBJ2-1	TRBV7-3	NA	CASSPTRKYSTYNEQFF	TGTGCCAGCAGCCCGACACGAAAGTACTCAACCTACAATGAGCAGTTCTTC
NA	TRBJ1-2	TRBV5-1	NA	CASSPNTRTIKTF	TGCGCCAGCAGCCCTAATACCAGGACAATTAAAACCTTC